The clone carrying this TCR beta chain was detected many times. Its antigen is still unknown. The cDNA was produced through 5'RACE with 10-nucleotide random UMIs. MiXCR was run by TCRdb on the 5' RACE reads, yielding one entry per CDR3 protein. Here the sample spans about 66,000 distinct CDR3 sequences, 3.4% being singletons. From germline, CDR1 is LNHNV and CDR2 YYDKDF (reference sequence). The V and J ends lost 5 bases and 0 bases, in that order; junction bases with no gene match: 21. The CDR3 contains 20 residues. This entry is derived from a study of neurological immune-mediated disorders. Study-wide results and caveats: As far as clinical or MRI features were concerned, none was associated with the multiple sclerosis repertoire cluster. When the repertoires were grouped phylogenetically, those of 18 of the 34 multiple sclerosis patients came together in a single cluster of related CDR3 sequences, which points to a possible repertoire-level signature.

This chain uses TRBV15 with TRBJ2-7, with 8 bases lining up with TRBD1. The source material was PBMCs. The origin of this receptor is a man in his forties with multiple sclerosis. CDR3 loop: CATSSPPPNRGEIDSYEQYF. The CDR3 coding sequence is TGTGCCACCAGCTCCCCACCACCGAACAGGGGGGAAATTGACTCCTACGAGCAGTACTTC.